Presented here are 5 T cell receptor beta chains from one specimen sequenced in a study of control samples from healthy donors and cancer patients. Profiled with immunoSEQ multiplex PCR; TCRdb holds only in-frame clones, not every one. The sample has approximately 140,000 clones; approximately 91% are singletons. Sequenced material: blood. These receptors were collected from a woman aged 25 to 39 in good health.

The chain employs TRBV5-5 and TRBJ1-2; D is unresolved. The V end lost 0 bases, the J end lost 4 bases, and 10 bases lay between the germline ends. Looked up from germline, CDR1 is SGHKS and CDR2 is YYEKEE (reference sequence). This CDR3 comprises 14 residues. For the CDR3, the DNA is TGTGCCAGCAGCTTGGAGGGCTTACTCTATGGCTACACCTTC. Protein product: CASSLEGLLYGYTF.

The CDR3: CASMIWSGTWEQYF. The CDR3 DNA is TGTGCCAGCATGATCTGGAGCGGGACGTGGGAGCAGTACTTC. This chain uses TRBV28 with TRBJ2-7; TRBD2 matches 7 bases. Trimming at V came to 7 bases and at J to 7 bases, leaving 13 bases not matched to a gene. Germline lookup yields CDR1 MDHEN and CDR2 SYDVKM. CDR3 length: 14 amino acids.

The CDR3 DNA reads TGTGCCAGCAGCTTGGTTTACAGGGGAAAGAACACTGAAGCTTTCTTT. Its protein is CASSLVYRGKNTEAFF. V and J are TRBV5-5 and TRBJ1-1, with 7 bases identical to TRBD1. CDR1 and CDR2 from the germline V gene are SGHKS and YYEKEE (reference sequence). CDR3 length: 16 amino acids. The ends lost 0 bases at V and 1 base at J; junction bases unmatched: 6.

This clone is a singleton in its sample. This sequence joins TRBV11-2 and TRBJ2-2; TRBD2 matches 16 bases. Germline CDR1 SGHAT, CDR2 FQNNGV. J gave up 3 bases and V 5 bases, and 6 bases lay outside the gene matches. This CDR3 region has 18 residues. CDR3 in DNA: TGTGCCAGCAGCGCGGGACTAGCGGGAGGGCTTTACACCGGGGAGCTGTTTTTT. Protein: CASSAGLAGGLYTGELFF.

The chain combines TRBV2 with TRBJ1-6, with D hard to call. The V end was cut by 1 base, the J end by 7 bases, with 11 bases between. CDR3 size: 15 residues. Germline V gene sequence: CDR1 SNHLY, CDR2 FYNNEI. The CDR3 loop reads CASSEEQARNSPLHF. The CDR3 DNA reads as TGTGCCAGCAGTGAAGAGCAGGCTAGGAATTCACCCCTCCACTTT.